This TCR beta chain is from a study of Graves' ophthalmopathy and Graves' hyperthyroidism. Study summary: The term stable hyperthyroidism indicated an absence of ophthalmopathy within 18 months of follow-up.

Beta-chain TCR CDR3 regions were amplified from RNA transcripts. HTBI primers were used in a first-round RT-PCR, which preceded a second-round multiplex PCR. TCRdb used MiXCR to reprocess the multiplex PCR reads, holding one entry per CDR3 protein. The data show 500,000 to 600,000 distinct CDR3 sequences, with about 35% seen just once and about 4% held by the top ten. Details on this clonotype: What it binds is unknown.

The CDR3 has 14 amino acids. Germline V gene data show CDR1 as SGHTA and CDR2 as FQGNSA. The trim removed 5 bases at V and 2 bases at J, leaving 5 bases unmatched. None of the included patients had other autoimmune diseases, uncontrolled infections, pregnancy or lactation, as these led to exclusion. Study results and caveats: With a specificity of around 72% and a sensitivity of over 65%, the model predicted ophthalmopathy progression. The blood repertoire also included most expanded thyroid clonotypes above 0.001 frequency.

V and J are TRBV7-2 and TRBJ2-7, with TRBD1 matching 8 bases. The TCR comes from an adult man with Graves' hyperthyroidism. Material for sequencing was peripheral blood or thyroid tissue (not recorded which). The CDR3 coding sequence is TGTGCCAGCAGCCGAAACAGGGGGACCTACGAGCAGTACTTC. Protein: CASSRNRGTYEQYF.